The 29 T cell receptor beta chains presented below share a single source sample, sequenced in a study of T cells after yellow fever vaccination. TCRdb itself ran the 5' RACE reads through MiXCR, one entry per CDR3 protein. Among some 600,000 distinct CDR3 sequences listed, approximately 16% were seen once. Sequencing was performed on PBMCs, taken 5 to 6 days after the first yellow fever vaccination. These receptors originate from a man between 18 and 35 years old who received the YFV17D yellow fever vaccine.

The chain couples TRBV4-1 to TRBJ1-5; D not certain. The CDR3 covers 16 residues. V dropped 1 base and J dropped 4 bases, with 14 bases sitting between them. Germline V CDR1 and CDR2: MGHRA, YSYEKL. CDR3 in DNA: TGCGCCAGCAGCCAAGGAGGGCGGAGATCGAATCAGCCCCAGCATTTT. Translating gives CASSQGGRRSNQPQHF.

The genes are TRBV5-1 and TRBJ2-3; no reliable D call. The CDR3 consists of 12 residues. Germline CDR1 and CDR2: SGHRS and YFSETQ. V was shortened by 5 bases and J by 6 bases, with 10 bases between the two germline ends. CDR3 loop: CASRATPDTQYF. The DNA for the CDR3 is TGCGCCAGCAGGGCCACTCCGGATACGCAGTATTTT.

This clonotype has just a few counts. The chain links TRBV14 to TRBJ1-2; the D is unclear. Germline V gene sequence: CDR1 SGHDN, CDR2 FVKESK. Deletions cut 3 bases from V and 2 bases from J, with 4 bases between. This CDR3 region has 12 residues. The CDR3 here is CASSQMNYGYTF. The DNA for the CDR3 is TGTGCCAGCAGCCAGATGAACTATGGCTACACCTTC.

The chain couples TRBV7-2 to TRBJ1-4, with 9 nucleotides matching TRBD1. Trimming removed 3 bases from V and 5 bases from J; junction bases left unmatched: 7. The length of the CDR3 is 16 residues. CDR1 SGHTA and CDR2 FQGNSA come from the germline V gene. The DNA for the CDR3 is TGTGCCAGCAGCTTCAGGACAGGGGCGATCAATGAAAAACTGTTTTTT. This encodes CASSFRTGAINEKLFF.

This clonotype was found a few times. This sequence joins TRBV18 and TRBJ1-6; a weak D match, TRBD1 (6 bases). Looked up from germline, CDR1 is KGHSH and CDR2 is LQKENI. V lost 8 bases, J lost 4 bases, and 12 bases lay in between. This CDR3 contains 14 residues. The CDR3 spells CASNSGQYNSPLHF. The CDR3 bases are TGTGCCAGCAACTCCGGACAGTATAATTCACCCCTCCACTTT.

This clonotype was found a few times. This CDR3 reads CASRQGAMGNQPQHF. As DNA, the CDR3 is TGTGCCAGCAGACAGGGGGCTATGGGCAATCAGCCCCAGCATTTT. The rearrangement joins TRBV6-1 to TRBJ1-5; 9 bases line up with TRBD1. The junction had 5 bases not matched to a gene; V was cut back by 6 bases and J by 2 bases. CDR3 length: 15 amino acids. In germline, CDR1 is MNHNS, CDR2 SASEGT.

This clonotype was detected a few times. The chain uses TRBV4-3 and TRBJ2-1; possibly TRBD2 for D (6 bases). V was trimmed by 0 bases and J by 0 bases, leaving 15 bases between them. Germline lookup yields CDR1 LGHNA and CDR2 YSLEER. The CDR3 is 18 amino acids. The CDR3 protein is CASSQDPMAGRSYNEQFF. The DNA for the CDR3 is TGCGCCAGCAGCCAAGATCCTATGGCGGGACGCTCCTACAATGAGCAGTTCTTC.

The sample holds a few counts of this clonotype. CDR3 sequence: CSARDAQRGGRYEQYV. The CDR3 DNA reads TGCAGTGCTAGAGATGCCCAGCGGGGGGGCCGGTACGAGCAGTACGTC. The chain joins TRBV20-1 to TRBJ2-7, with TRBD2 matching over 10 bases. Trimming at V came to 0 bases and at J to 4 bases, leaving 9 bases not matched to a gene. The CDR3 is made up of 16 amino acids. CDR1 and CDR2 (germline): DFQATT, SNEGSKA (reference sequence).

This clonotype was seen a few times. The V gene is TRBV20-1, the J gene TRBJ2-1, with TRBD2 matching over 12 bases. In germline, CDR1 is DFQATT, CDR2 SNEGSKA (reference sequence). With V trimmed by 6 bases and J by 7 bases, 13 bases remained unmatched. This CDR3 is built from 16 residues. CDR3 DNA sequence: TGCAGTGCCATTAGACTAGCGGGGGTTGTGGCAAATGAGCAGTTCTTC. Translated: CSAIRLAGVVANEQFF.

This clonotype was observed a few times. The rearrangement links TRBV5-1 to TRBJ2-5, with TRBD2 identical over 7 bases. The V gene's germline CDR1 is SGHRS and CDR2 YFSETQ. The V gene end was trimmed by 0 bases and the J gene end by 0 bases; junction bases not matched to a gene: 5. The CDR3 extends over 16 amino acids. This CDR3 reads CASSLASGVYQETQYF. CDR3 DNA: TGCGCCAGCAGCTTGGCCAGCGGGGTGTACCAAGAGACCCAGTACTTC. The full variable domain, with the rest looked up from reference TRBV5-1 and TRBJ2-5, is KAGVTQTPRYLIKTRGQQVTLSCSPISGHRSVSWYQQTPGQGLQFLFEYFSETQRNKGNFPGRFSGRQFSNSRSEMNVSTLELGDSALYLCASSLASGVYQETQYFGPGTRLLVL.

The chain recombines TRBV29-1 with TRBJ1-1; a weak D match, TRBD1 (5 bases). Germline assignment: CDR1 SQVTM and CDR2 ANQGSEA. V was cut by 7 bases and J by 4 bases, with 19 bases left in between. The CDR3 has 14 residues. The CDR3 sequence is CSALLGTGGTEAFF. The CDR3 nucleotides read TGCAGCGCCCTCTTAGGGACCGGCGGCACTGAAGCTTTCTTT.

This clonotype was detected only a few times. The J gene is TRBJ2-3, the V gene TRBV5-1; TRBD2 might be the D (5 bases). The CDR3 extends over 15 amino acids. Germline CDR1 reads SGHRS; CDR2 reads YFSETQ. V was pared by 4 bases and J by 3 bases, with 15 bases between. DNA of the CDR3: TGCGCCAGCAGCCCAATCCCACCGGGGACAGATACGCAGTATTTT. This translates into CASSPIPPGTDTQYF.

A few counts support this clonotype. The chain combines TRBV5-6 with TRBJ1-4, with D unclear. V lost 1 base and J lost 8, with 9 bases in between. The CDR3 sequence is 13 residues long. The germline V gene has CDR1 SGHDT and CDR2 YYEEEE. Written as DNA, the CDR3 is TGTGCCAGCAGCTTGTGGACCGCAGAAAAACTGTTTTTT. Protein: CASSLWTAEKLFF.

J is TRBJ2-3 and V is TRBV20-1; possibly TRBD1 for D (6 bases). The germline gives CDR1 DFQATT, CDR2 SNEGSKA (reference sequence). V gave up 7 bases and J gave up 1 base, with 12 bases separating them. CDR3 length equals 13 residues. For the CDR3, the DNA is TGCAGTGTCCCGACAGGTGGCACAGATACGCAGTATTTT. This encodes CSVPTGGTDTQYF.

This rearrangement joins TRBV7-9 to TRBJ2-3, with 9 bases matching TRBD1. Germline V lookup: CDR1 SEHNR, CDR2 FQNEAQ (reference sequence). The CDR3 loop spans 15 amino acids. The V and J ends lost 1 base and 3 bases, in that order; junction bases with no gene match: 2. The CDR3 DNA follows: TGTGCCAGCAGCTTAGTGGACAGGGGAACAGATACGCAGTATTTT. Residues: CASSLVDRGTDTQYF. Using reference TRBV7-9 and TRBJ2-3 for the parts outside the CDR3, the full variable domain is DTGVSQNPRHKITKRGQNVTFRCDPISEHNRLYWYRQTLGQGPEFLTYFQNEAQLEKSRLLSDRFSAERPKGSFSTLEIQRTEQGDSAMYLCASSLVDRGTDTQYFGPGTRLTVL.

This clonotype showed up just a few times. This rearrangement joins TRBV6-2 or TRBV6-3 to TRBJ2-1, with 7 bases identical to TRBD1. Germline CDR1 reads MNHEY; CDR2 reads SVGEGT. The CDR3 length is 14 residues. Trimming took 2 bases from V and 2 from J; bases not matched to a gene: 0. The CDR3 here is CASSYGQAYNEQFF. CDR3 DNA: TGTGCCAGCAGTTACGGACAGGCCTACAATGAGCAGTTCTTC.

The gene calls are TRBV18 and TRBJ2-1; 7 nucleotides match TRBD1. Germline V gives CDR1 KGHSH, CDR2 LQKENI. This CDR3 contains 15 residues. The ends lost 3 bases at V and 4 bases at J; junction bases unmatched: 6. CDR3: CASSPPDRKYNEQFF. The CDR3 bases are TGTGCCAGCTCACCCCCGGACAGGAAATACAATGAGCAGTTCTTC.

This clonotype was found a few times. The rearrangement joins TRBV7-3 to TRBJ2-1; 9 bases are shared with TRBD2. CDR3 length: 16 residues. V lost 5 bases, J lost 0 bases, and 5 bases stayed unmatched. Germline V lookup: CDR1 SGHTA, CDR2 FQGTGA. The CDR3: CASSRTSVTSYNEQFF. CDR3 nucleotide sequence: TGTGCCAGCAGCAGGACTAGCGTAACCTCCTACAATGAGCAGTTCTTC.

This clonotype was detected once. J is TRBJ2-5 and V is TRBV5-1; TRBD2 matches at 9 bases. After removal of 1 base from V and 4 bases from J, the junction contained 8 bases not matched to a gene. Germline loops: CDR1 SGHRS, CDR2 YFSETQ. CDR3 size: 16 residues. The CDR3 DNA is TGCGCCAGCAGCTTGCGGATAGCGGGGGAGGGAGAGACCCAGTACTTC. Residues: CASSLRIAGEGETQYF.

This clonotype turned up a few times. This chain links TRBV2 with TRBJ2-7; D unresolved. Germline V gene lookup returns CDR1 SNHLY and CDR2 FYNNEI. Between the trimmed V and J ends, which lost 4 bases and 7 bases, there was a span of 11 bases. The CDR3 loop spans 12 amino acids. The CDR3 nucleotides read TGTGCCAGCAGTGCGACCAGTTGGGAGCAGTACGTC. Its translation: CASSATSWEQYV.

V gene TRBV12-3 or TRBV12-4 combines with J gene TRBJ2-7; a possible D gene is TRBD2 (6 bases). The CDR3 runs 15 residues. Trimming removed 5 bases at V and 3 bases at J, with 17 bases between. CDR3 sequence: CASSPPGLGLYEQYF. As DNA, the CDR3 is TGTGCCAGCAGTCCCCCGGGACTGGGTCTCTACGAGCAGTACTTC.

The rearrangement uses TRBV24-1 and TRBJ2-5, with D tentatively TRBD2 (6 bases). There are 16 residues in the CDR3. Germline V lookup: CDR1 KGHDR, CDR2 SFDVKD. V lost 3 bases to trimming and J lost 4 bases, with 17 bases between them. The DNA for the CDR3 is TGTGCCACCAGTGATCCTGGGGGGACCAACCCAGAGACCCAGTACTTC. Translation: CATSDPGGTNPETQYF.

This clonotype was seen more than once but under ten times. The chain joins TRBV7-9 to TRBJ2-3; D gene ambiguous. CDR1 and CDR2 from the germline V gene are SEHNR and FQNEAQ (reference sequence). The CDR3 runs to 15 residues. V dropped 3 bases and J dropped 2 bases, with 12 bases sitting between them. The CDR3 protein is CASSFGMSNTDTQYF. The DNA of the CDR3 is TGTGCCAGCAGCTTTGGGATGTCTAACACAGATACGCAGTATTTT.

This clonotype was counted ten times or more. V is TRBV7-2 and J is TRBJ2-1; 7 bases match TRBD1. This CDR3 region has 15 residues. The germline gives CDR1 SGHTA, CDR2 FQGNSA. V lost 5 bases to trimming and J lost 3 bases; unmatched junction nucleotides: 7. The CDR3 bases are TGTGCCAGCAGCCTGGTACAGGGGCTCTACAATGAGCAGTTCTTC. Translation: CASSLVQGLYNEQFF.

A few counts support this clonotype. The chain joins TRBV10-2 to TRBJ2-1; either TRBD1 or TRBD2 may fit D (5 bases each). The length of the CDR3 is 15 residues. Germline assignment: CDR1 WSHSY and CDR2 SAAADI. Trimming cost V 6 bases and J 9 bases, with 21 bases left between them. CDR3 residues: CASRRPGTPAGEQFF. CDR3 nucleotide sequence: TGCGCCAGCAGGAGACCCGGGACCCCCGCCGGTGAGCAGTTCTTC.

The chain has TRBV5-1 and TRBJ1-1; D is ambiguous. The V end was cut by 7 bases, the J end by 4 bases, with 20 bases between. Germline values: CDR1 SGHRS, CDR2 YFSETQ. The CDR3 length is 15 residues. The CDR3 DNA reads as TGCGCCAGCGCCCTCCAGGAGTTCCTGGGCACTGAAGCTTTCTTT. It translates to CASALQEFLGTEAFF. Full variable domain (rest looked up from reference TRBV5-1 and TRBJ1-1): KAGVTQTPRYLIKTRGQQVTLSCSPISGHRSVSWYQQTPGQGLQFLFEYFSETQRNKGNFPGRFSGRQFSNSRSEMNVSTLELGDSALYLCASALQEFLGTEAFFGQGTRLTVV.

The V call is TRBV27, the J call TRBJ2-1; 11 bases align to TRBD2. CDR3 size: 16 residues. Germline CDR1 reads MNHEY; CDR2 reads SMNVEV (reference sequence). With V trimmed by 6 bases and J by 4 bases, 8 bases remained unmatched. The CDR3, as DNA: TGTGCCAGCAGGCCTACCGGGACTAGCGGATACAATGAGCAGTTCTTC. The encoded protein is CASRPTGTSGYNEQFF.

This chain joins TRBV20-1 and TRBJ2-3, with TRBD2 identical over 7 bases. Trimming took 6 bases from V and 3 from J; bases not matched to a gene: 6. This CDR3 has 13 residues. CDR1 and CDR2 from the germline V gene are DFQATT and SNEGSKA (reference sequence). The CDR3, as DNA: TGCAGTGCGGGAGGGCGGGGAACAGATACGCAGTATTTT. This sequence encodes CSAGGRGTDTQYF.

The V call is TRBV2, the J call TRBJ2-3, with 11 positions matching TRBD2. Germline values: CDR1 SNHLY, CDR2 FYNNEI. The CDR3 is 19 residues long. V trimming: 3 bases; J trimming: 0 bases; junction bases outside the gene matches: 11. Here the CDR3 DNA reads TGTGCCAGCAGTGAGTGGCTAGCGGGGGGCCCTCCTAGCACAGATACGCAGTATTTT. This gives the protein CASSEWLAGGPPSTDTQYF.